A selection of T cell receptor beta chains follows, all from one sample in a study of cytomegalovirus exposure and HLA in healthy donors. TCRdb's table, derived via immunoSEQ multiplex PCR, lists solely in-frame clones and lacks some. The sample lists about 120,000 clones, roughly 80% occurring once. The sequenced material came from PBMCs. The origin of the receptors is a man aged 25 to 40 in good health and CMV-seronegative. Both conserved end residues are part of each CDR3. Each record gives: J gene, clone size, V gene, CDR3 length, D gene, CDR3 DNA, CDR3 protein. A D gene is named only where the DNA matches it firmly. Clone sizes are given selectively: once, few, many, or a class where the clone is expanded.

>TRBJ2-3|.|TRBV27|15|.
TGTGCCAGCAGTTTGAGAACAGCTAGCACAGATACGCAGTATTTT
CASSLRTASTDTQYF
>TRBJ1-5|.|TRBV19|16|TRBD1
TGTGCCAGTAGTTATTGGGGGACAGGTAGCAATCAGCCCCAGCATTTT
CASSYWGTGSNQPQHF
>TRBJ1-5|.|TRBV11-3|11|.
TGTGCCAGCAGCCCGTATCAGCCCCAGCATTTT
CASSPYQPQHF
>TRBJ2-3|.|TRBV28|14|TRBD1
TGTGCCAGCAGCGGACAGGCGATCACAGATACGCAGTATTTT
CASSGQAITDTQYF
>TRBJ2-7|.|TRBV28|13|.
TGTGCCAGCAGTTTCTCGGAGACCTACGAGCAGTACTTC
CASSFSETYEQYF
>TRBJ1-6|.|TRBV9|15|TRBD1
TGTGCCAGCAGGGGGACAGGGGACTATAATTCACCCCTCCACTTT
CASRGTGDYNSPLHF
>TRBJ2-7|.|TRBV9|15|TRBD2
TGTGCCAGCAGCGTAGAATCGGGGGGTGCCTACGAGCAGTACTTC
CASSVESGGAYEQYF
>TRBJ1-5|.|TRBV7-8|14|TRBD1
TGTGCCAGCAGCTTAGGACAGGGGGCGGAGCCCCAGCATTTT
CASSLGQGAEPQHF
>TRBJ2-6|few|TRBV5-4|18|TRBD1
TGTGCCAGCAGCGTTCCGGGACAGGGTCTATCTGGGGCCAACGTCCTGACTTTC
CASSVPGQGLSGANVLTF
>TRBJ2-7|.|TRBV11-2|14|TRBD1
TGTGCCAGCAGCCCCGGGACAGCCGTTGGAGAGCAGTACTTC
CASSPGTAVGEQYF
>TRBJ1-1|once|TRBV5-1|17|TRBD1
TGCGCCAGCAGCATGCATCGGGACAGGGGGCTCAACACTGAAGCTTTCTTT
CASSMHRDRGLNTEAFF
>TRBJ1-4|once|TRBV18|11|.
TGTGCCAGCTCACTAAATGAAAAACTGTTTTTT
CASSLNEKLFF
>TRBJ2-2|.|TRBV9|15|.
TGTGCCAGCAGCGCCCAGACCGGGGGACCCGGGGAGCTGTTTTTT
CASSAQTGGPGELFF
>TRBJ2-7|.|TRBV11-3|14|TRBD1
TGTGCCAGCAGCTCTTACAGGGGCTCCTACGAGCAGTACTTC
CASSSYRGSYEQYF
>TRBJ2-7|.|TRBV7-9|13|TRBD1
TGTGCCAGCAGCCACGCTCAGGGGGACGAGCAGTACTTC
CASSHAQGDEQYF
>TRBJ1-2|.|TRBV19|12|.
TGTGCCAGTAGTTGGGCCCACTATGGCTACACCTTC
CASSWAHYGYTF
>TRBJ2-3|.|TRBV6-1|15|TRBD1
TGTGCCAGCAGCCTAACAGGGGGTAGGACAGATACGCAGTATTTT
CASSLTGGRTDTQYF